This TCR delta chain came from a study of gamma-delta T cells after stem cell transplantation. In germline, CDR1 is GEAIGNYY, CDR2 EKD. CDR3 length equals 13 residues. TCRdb applied CATT to the RT-PCR reads for clone calling. The sample shows some 2,500 delta-chain clones, less than 30% of them seen only once. Concerning this clone itself: A read error may account for a junction end that differs from germline.

This TCR came from a human donor. It is not recorded whose cells these are; they may come from a transplant donor. The sequenced sample was gamma-delta T cells. The chain joins TRDV2 to TRDJ1; D remains ambiguous. CDR3 amino acids: CACDNLLLDNLIF. For the CDR3, the DNA is TGTGCCTGTGACAATCTGCTGCTCGATAACCTCATCTTT.